The source of this TCR beta chain is a study of blood T cell repertoires in COVID-19. Study in general: Material from acute and convalescent COVID-19 was sourced from the United States, Italy and Spain. T cells, B-cell-depleted T cells, or PBMCs provided the cDNA or gDNA that served as material.

Original methodology: For nucleated cells, counts were estimated from reference gene primer amplification. Some clones are missing from TCRdb's copy, which holds only in-frame ones; the method was immunoSEQ multiplex PCR. V and J calls and clone size are given by that table; D and trimming were obtained from the DNA. The sample includes fewer than 200,000 clones, around four fifths seen only once; the top ten take over 6%. The CDR3 has 11 residues. Germline CDR1 MNHEY, CDR2 SMNVEV (reference sequence). With 5 bases removed from V and 15 bases from J, the gap between germline ends came to 14 bases. The sample holds a few counts of this clone.

The J gene is TRBJ1-5, the V gene TRBV27, with a weak D call TRBD1 (5 bases). This clonotype originated in a woman aged 70-85 years with COVID-19, enrolled during active disease. Sequencing was performed on peripheral blood. CDR3 sequence: CASSLGGSWHF. Here the CDR3 DNA reads TGTGCCAGCAGTCTGGGGGGGTCCTGGCATTTT.